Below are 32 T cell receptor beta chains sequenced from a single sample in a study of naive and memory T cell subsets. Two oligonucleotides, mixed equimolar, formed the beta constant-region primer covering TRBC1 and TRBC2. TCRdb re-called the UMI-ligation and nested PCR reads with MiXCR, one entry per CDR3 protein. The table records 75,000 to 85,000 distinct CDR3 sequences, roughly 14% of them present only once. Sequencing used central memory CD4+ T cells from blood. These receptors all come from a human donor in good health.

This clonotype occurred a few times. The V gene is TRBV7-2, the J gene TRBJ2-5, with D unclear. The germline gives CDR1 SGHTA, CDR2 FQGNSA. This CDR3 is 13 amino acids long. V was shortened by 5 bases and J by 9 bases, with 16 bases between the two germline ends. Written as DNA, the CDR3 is TGTGCCAGCAGCAACCTGATCGATATGTCCCAGTACTTC. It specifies CASSNLIDMSQYF.

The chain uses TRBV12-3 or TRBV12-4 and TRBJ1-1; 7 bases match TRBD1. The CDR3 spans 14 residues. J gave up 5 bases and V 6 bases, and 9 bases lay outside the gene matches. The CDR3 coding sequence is TGTGCCAGCAGCGCCCAAGGGGGCCGGACTGAAGCTTTCTTT. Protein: CASSAQGGRTEAFF.

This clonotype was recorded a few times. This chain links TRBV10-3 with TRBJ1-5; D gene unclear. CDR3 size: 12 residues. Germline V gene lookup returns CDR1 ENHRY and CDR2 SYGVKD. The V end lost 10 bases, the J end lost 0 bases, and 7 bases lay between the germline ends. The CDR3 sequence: CASGDSNQPQHF. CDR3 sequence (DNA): TGTGCCAGCGGAGATAGCAATCAGCCCCAGCATTTT.

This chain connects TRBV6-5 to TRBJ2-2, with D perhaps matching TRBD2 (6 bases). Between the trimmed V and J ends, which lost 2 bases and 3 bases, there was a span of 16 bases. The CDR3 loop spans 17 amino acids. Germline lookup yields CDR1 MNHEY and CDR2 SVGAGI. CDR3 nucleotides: TGTGCCAGCAGTTACGGGGAGGCGCGAGGGGACACCGGGGAGCTGTTTTTT. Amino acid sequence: CASSYGEARGDTGELFF.

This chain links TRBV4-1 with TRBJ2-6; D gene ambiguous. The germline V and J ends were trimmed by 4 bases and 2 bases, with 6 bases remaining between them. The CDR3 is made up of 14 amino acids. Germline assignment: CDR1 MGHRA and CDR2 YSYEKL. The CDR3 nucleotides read TGCGCCAGCAGCCGCGGTCCTGGGGCCAACGTCCTGACTTTC. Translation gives CASSRGPGANVLTF.

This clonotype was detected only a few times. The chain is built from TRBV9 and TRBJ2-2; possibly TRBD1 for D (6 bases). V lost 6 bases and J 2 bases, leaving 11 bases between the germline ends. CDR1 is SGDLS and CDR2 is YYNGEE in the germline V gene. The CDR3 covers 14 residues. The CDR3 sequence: CASNKDRNTGELFF. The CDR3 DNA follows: TGTGCCAGCAACAAGGACAGAAACACCGGGGAGCTGTTTTTT.

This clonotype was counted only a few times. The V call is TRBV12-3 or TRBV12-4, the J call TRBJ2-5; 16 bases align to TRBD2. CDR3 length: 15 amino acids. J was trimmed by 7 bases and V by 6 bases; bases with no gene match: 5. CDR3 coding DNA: TGTGCCAGCAGCGGGACTAGCGGGAGGGGTGGGACCCAGTACTTC. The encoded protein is CASSGTSGRGGTQYF.

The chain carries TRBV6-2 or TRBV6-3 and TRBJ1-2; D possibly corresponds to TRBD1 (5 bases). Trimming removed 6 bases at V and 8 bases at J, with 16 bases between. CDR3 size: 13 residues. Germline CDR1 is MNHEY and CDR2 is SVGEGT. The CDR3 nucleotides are TGTGCCAGCAGGCCCGGGGGACCCCGCGGCTACACCTTC. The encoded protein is CASRPGGPRGYTF.

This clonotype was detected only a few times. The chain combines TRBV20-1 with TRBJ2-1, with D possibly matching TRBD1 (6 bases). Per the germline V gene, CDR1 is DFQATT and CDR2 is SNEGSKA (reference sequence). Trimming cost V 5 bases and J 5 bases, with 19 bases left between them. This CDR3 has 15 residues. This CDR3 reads CSAPDPQGADNEQFF. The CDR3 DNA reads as TGCAGTGCTCCCGACCCACAGGGTGCCGACAATGAGCAGTTCTTC.

CDR3 sequence (DNA): TGCGCCAGCAGCCAGCTACCCAGCGATAAGCTACGCTCCTACGAGCAGTACTTC. It yields the protein CASSQLPSDKLRSYEQYF. The chain carries TRBV4-3 and TRBJ2-7; no definite D call. With 3 bases removed from V and 0 bases from J, the gap between germline ends came to 21 bases. The CDR3 runs 18 residues. Germline V CDR1 and CDR2: LGHNA, YSLEER.

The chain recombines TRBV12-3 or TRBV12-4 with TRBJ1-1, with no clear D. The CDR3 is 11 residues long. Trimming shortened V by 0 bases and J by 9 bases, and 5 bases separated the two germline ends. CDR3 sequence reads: CASSLAKKAFF. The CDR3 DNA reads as TGTGCCAGCAGTTTAGCCAAAAAAGCTTTCTTT.

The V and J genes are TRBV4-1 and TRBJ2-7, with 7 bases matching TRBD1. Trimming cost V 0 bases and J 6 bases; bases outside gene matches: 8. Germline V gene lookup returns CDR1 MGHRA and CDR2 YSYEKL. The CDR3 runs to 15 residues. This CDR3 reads CASSQEGRQGSEQYF. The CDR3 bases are TGCGCCAGCAGCCAAGAGGGGCGACAGGGCTCCGAGCAGTACTTC.

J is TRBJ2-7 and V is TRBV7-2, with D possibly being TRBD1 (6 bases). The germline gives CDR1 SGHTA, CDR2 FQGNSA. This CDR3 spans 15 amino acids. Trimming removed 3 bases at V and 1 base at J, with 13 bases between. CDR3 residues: CASSFGQPKSYEQYF. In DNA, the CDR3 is TGTGCCAGCAGCTTCGGACAGCCAAAATCCTACGAGCAGTACTTC.

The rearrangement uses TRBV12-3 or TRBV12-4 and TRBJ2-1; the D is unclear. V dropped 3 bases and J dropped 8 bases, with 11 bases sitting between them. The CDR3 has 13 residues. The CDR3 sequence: CASSFPLVDEQFF. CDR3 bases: TGTGCCAGCAGTTTTCCCCTAGTCGATGAGCAGTTCTTC.

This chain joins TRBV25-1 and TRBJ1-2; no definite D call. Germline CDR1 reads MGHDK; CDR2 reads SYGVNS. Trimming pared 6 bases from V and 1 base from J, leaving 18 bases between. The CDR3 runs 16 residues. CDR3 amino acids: CASSVGSTSYNYGYTF. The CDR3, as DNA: TGTGCCAGCAGCGTCGGGAGCACTTCTTATAACTATGGCTACACCTTC.

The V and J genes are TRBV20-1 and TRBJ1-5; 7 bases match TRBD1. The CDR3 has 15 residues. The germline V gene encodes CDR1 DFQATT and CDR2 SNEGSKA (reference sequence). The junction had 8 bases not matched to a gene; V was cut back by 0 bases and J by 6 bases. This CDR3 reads CSARERTGAGQPQHF. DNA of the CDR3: TGCAGTGCTAGAGAGCGGACAGGCGCGGGTCAGCCCCAGCATTTT.

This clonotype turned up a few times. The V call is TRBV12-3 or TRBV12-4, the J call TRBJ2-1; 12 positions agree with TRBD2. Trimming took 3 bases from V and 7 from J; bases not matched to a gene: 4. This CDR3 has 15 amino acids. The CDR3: CASSFGLAGSNEQFF. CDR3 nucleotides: TGTGCCAGCAGTTTTGGACTAGCGGGATCTAATGAGCAGTTCTTC.

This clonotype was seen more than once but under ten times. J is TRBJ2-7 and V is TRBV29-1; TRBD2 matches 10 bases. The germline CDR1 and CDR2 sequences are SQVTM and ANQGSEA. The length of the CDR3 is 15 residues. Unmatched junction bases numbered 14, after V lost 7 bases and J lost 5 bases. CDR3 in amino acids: CSAVSASGGSHEQYF. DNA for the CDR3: TGCAGCGCAGTAAGTGCTAGCGGGGGAAGTCACGAGCAGTACTTC.

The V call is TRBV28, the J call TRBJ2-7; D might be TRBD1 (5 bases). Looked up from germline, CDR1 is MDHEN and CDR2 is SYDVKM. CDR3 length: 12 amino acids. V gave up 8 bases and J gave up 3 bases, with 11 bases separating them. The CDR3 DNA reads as TGTGCCAGCGGATTAAGGGGCTACGAGCAGTACTTC. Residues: CASGLRGYEQYF.

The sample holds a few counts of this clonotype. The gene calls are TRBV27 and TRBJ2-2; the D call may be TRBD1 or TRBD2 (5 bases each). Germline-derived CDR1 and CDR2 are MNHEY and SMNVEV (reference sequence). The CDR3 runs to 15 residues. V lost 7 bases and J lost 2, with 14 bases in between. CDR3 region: CASMVGLANTGELFF. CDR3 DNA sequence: TGTGCCAGCATGGTGGGGCTAGCTAACACCGGGGAGCTGTTTTTT.

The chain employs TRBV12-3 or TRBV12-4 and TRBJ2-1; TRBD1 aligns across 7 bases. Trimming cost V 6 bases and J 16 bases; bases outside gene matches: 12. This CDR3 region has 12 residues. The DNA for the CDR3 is TGTGCCAGCAGCAGAGGACAGGTAGAACGATTCTTC. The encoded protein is CASSRGQVERFF.

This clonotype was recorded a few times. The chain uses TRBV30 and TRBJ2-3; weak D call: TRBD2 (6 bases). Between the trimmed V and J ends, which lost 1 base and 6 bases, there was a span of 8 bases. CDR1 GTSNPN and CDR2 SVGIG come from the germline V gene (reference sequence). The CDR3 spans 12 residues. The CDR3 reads CAWSGGRDTQYF. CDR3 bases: TGTGCCTGGAGTGGGGGGAGGGATACGCAGTATTTT.

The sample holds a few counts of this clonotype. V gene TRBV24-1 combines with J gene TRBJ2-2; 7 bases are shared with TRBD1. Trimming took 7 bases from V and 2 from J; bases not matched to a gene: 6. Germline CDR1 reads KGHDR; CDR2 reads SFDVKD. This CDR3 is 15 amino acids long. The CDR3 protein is CATRQGSANTGELFF. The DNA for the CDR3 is TGTGCCACCAGACAGGGGTCGGCTAACACCGGGGAGCTGTTTTTT.

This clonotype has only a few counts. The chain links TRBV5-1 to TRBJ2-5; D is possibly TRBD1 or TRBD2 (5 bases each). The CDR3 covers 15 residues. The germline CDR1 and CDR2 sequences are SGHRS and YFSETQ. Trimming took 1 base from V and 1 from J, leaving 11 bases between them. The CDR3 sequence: CASSLFGGFQETQYF. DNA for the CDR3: TGCGCCAGCAGCTTGTTTGGGGGTTTCCAAGAGACCCAGTACTTC.

The CDR3 region is CASGREGKYF. The DNA of the CDR3 is TGTGCCAGCGGCCGGGAGGGCAAGTACTTC. V usage is TRBV6-5 and J usage is TRBJ2-7, with TRBD2 matching 8 bases. This CDR3 is built from 10 residues. Germline V lookup: CDR1 MNHEY, CDR2 SVGAGI. V trimming: 8 bases; J trimming: 11 bases; junction bases outside the gene matches: 5.

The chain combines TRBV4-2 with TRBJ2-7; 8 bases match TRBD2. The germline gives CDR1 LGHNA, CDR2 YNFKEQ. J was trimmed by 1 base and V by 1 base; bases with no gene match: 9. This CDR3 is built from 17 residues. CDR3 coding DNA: TGTGCCAGCAGCCAAGTCCAAATGCAGCGGGAGTCCTACGAGCAGTACTTC. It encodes CASSQVQMQRESYEQYF.

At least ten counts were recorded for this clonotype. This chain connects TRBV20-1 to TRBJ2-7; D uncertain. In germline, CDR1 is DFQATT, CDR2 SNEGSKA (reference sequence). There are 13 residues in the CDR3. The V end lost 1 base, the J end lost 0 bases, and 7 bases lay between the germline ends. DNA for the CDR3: TGCAGTGCTAGAGGAGAGAGCTCCTACGAGCAGTACTTC. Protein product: CSARGESSYEQYF.

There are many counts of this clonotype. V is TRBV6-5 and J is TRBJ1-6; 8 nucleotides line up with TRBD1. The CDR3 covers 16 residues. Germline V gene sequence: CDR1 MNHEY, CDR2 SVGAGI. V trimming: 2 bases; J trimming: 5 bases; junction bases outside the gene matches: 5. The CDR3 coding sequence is TGTGCCAGCAGTTACCAATACAGGGGGGATAATTCACCCCTCCACTTT. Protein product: CASSYQYRGDNSPLHF.

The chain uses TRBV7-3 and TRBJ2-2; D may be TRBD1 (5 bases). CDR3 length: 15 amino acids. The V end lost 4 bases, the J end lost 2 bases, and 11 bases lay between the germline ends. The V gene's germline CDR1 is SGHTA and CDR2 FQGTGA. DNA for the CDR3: TGTGCCAGCAGCTCCCGGACACAAAACACCGGGGAGCTGTTTTTT. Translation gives CASSSRTQNTGELFF.

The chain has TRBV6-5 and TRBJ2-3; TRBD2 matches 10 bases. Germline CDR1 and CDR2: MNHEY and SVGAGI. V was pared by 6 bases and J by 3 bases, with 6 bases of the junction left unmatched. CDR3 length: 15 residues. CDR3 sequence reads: CASRGRLAGTDTQYF. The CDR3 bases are TGTGCCAGCAGGGGAAGACTAGCGGGTACAGATACGCAGTATTTT.

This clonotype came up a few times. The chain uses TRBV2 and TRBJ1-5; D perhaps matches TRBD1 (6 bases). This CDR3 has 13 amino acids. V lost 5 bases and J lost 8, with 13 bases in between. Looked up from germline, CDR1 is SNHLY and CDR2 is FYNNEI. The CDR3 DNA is TGTGCCAGCAGTTACAGGGTTTTAGAGCCCCAGCATTTT. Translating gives CASSYRVLEPQHF.

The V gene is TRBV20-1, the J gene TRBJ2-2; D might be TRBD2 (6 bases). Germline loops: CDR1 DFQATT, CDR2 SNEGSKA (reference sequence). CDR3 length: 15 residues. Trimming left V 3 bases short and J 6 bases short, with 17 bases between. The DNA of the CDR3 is TGCAGTGCTAGCTACGGGAGAACCGGCGCCGGGGAGCTGTTTTTT. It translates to CSASYGRTGAGELFF.